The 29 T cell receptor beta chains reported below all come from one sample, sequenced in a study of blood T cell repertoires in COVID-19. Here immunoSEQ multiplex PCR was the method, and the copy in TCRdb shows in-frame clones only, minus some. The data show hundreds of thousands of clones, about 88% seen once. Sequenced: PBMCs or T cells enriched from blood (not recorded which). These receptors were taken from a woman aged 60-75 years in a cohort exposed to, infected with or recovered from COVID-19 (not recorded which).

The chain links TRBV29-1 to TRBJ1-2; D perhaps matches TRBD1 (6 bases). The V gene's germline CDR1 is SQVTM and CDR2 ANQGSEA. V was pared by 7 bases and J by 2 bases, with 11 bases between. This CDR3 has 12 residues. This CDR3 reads CSARTENYGYTF. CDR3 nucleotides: TGCAGCGCAAGGACAGAGAACTATGGCTACACCTTC.

The CDR3: CASSEVRGKSYNSPLHF. As DNA, the CDR3 is TGTGCCAGCAGTGAAGTAAGGGGAAAGTCCTATAATTCACCCCTCCACTTT. This chain uses TRBV6-1 with TRBJ1-6; D is perhaps TRBD1 (5 bases). The germline gives CDR1 MNHNS, CDR2 SASEGT. Trimming took off 1 base at V and 1 base at J, with 11 bases between the two ends. This CDR3 has 17 residues.

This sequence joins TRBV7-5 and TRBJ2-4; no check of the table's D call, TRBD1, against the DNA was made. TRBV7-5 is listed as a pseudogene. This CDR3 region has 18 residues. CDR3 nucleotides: TGTGCCAGAAGCTTATCCGGGACAGGGGGACTAGCCAAAAACATTCAGTACTTC. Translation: CARSLSGTGGLAKNIQYF.

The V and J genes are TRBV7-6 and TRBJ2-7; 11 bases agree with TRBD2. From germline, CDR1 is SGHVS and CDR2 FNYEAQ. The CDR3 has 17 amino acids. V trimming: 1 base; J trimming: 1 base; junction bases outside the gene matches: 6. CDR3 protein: CASSLGSGLAESYEQYF. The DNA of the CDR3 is TGTGCCAGCAGCTTAGGATCGGGACTAGCGGAATCCTACGAGCAGTACTTC.

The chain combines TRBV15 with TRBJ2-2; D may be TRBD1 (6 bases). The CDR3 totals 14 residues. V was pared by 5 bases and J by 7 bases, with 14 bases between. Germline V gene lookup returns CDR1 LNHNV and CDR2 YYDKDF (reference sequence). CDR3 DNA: TGTGCCACCAGCCCTTGGGGGCAAGGCGGGGAGCTGTTTTTT. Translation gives CATSPWGQGGELFF.

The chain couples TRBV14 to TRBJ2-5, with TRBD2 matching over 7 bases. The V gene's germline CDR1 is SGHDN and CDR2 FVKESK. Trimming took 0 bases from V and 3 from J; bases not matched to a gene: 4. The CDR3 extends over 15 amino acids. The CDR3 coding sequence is TGTGCCAGCAGCCAAGAGACTAGCCTAAAAGAGACCCAGTACTTC. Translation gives CASSQETSLKETQYF.

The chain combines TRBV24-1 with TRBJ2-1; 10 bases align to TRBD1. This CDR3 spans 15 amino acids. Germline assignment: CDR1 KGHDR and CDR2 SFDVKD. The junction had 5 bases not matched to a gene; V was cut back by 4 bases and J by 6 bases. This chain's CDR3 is CATSDRGQGGNEQFF. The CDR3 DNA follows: TGTGCCACCAGTGACCGAGGACAGGGGGGCAATGAGCAGTTCTTC.

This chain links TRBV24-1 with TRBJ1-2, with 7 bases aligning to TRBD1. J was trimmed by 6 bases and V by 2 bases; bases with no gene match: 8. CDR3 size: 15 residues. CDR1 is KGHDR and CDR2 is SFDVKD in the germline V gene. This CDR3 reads CATSDSLTGKHGYTF. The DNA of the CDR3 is TGTGCCACCAGTGATTCGTTGACAGGGAAGCATGGCTACACCTTC.

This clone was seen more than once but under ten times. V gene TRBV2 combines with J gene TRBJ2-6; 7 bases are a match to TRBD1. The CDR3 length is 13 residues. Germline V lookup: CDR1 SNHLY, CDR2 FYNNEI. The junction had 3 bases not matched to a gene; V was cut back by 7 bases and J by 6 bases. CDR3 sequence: CASKGAMANVLTF. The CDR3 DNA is TGTGCCAGCAAGGGGGCAATGGCCAACGTCCTGACTTTC.

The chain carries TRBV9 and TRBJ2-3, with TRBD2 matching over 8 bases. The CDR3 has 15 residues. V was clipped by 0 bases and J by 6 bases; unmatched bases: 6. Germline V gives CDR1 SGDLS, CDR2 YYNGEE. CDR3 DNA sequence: TGTGCCAGCAGCGTAGCTACCGGGAGGGGTGATACGCAGTATTTT. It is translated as CASSVATGRGDTQYF.

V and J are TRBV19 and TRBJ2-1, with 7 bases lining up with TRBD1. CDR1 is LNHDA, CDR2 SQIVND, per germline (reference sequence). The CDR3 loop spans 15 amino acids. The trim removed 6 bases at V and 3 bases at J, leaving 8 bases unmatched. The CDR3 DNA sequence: TGTGCCAGTAGATCCGGACAGGAAATCTACAATGAGCAGTTCTTC. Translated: CASRSGQEIYNEQFF.

The CDR3 DNA is TGTGCCAGCAGCTTAGGGGGGCTGGGTGAGACCCAGTACTTC. This gives the protein CASSLGGLGETQYF. The chain joins TRBV7-2 to TRBJ2-5; D may be TRBD1 (6 bases). The CDR3 totals 14 residues. Germline lookup yields CDR1 SGHTA and CDR2 FQGNSA. Between the trimmed V and J ends, which lost 1 base and 5 bases, there was a span of 11 bases.

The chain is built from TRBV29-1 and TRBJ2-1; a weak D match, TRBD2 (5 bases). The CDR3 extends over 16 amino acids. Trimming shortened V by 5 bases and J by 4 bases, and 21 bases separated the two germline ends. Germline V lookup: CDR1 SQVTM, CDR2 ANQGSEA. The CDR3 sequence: CSVLGLPSSIYNEQFF. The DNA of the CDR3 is TGCAGCGTTCTTGGACTGCCGTCATCGATTTACAATGAGCAGTTCTTC.

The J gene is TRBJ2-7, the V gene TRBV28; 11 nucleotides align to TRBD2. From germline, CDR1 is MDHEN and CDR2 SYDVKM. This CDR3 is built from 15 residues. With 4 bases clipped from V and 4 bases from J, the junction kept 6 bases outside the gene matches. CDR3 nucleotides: TGTGCCAGCAGTTCCCCCGCTAGCGGGGGGTACGAGCAGTACTTC. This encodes CASSSPASGGYEQYF.

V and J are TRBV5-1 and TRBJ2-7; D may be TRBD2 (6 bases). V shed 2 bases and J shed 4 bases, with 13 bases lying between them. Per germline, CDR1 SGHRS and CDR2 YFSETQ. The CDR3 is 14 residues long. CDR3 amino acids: CASSFEGTFYEQYF. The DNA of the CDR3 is TGCGCCAGCAGCTTCGAAGGGACTTTTTACGAGCAGTACTTC.

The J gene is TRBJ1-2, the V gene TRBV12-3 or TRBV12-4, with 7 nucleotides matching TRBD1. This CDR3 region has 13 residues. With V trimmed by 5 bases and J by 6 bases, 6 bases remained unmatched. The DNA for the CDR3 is TGTGCCAGCAGTCCGTGGACAGGCGATGGCTACACCTTC. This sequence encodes CASSPWTGDGYTF.

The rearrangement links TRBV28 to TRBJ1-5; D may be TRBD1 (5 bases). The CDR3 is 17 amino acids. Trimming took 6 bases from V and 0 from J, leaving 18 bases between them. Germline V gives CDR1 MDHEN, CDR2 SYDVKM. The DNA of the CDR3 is TGTGCCAGCAGCTTAGGCATGGGGCTCAGTAGCAATCAGCCCCAGCATTTT. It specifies CASSLGMGLSSNQPQHF. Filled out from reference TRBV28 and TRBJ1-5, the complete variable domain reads DVKVTQSSRYLVKRTGEKVFLECVQDMDHENMFWYRQDPGLGLRLIYFSYDVKMKEKGDIPEGYSVSREKKERFSLILESASTNQTSMYLCASSLGMGLSSNQPQHFGDGTRLSIL.

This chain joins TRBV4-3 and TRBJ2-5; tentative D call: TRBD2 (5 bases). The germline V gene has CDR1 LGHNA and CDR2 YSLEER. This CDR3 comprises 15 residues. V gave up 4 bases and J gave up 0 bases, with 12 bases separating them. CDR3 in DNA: TGCGCCAGCAGCCCTTGGACTGATAACCAAGAGACCCAGTACTTC. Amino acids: CASSPWTDNQETQYF.

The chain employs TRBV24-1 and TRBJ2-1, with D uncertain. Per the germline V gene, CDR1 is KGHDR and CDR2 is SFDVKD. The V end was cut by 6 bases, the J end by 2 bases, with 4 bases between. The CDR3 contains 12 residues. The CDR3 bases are TGTGCCACCAGTCCGGCCTACAATGAGCAGTTCTTC. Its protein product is CATSPAYNEQFF.

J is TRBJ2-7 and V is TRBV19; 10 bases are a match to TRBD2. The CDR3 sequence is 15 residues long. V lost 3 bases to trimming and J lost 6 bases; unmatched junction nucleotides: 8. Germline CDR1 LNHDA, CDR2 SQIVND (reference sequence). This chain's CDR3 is CASSIGPGLATEQYF. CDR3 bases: TGTGCCAGTAGTATTGGGCCGGGACTAGCGACCGAGCAGTACTTC.

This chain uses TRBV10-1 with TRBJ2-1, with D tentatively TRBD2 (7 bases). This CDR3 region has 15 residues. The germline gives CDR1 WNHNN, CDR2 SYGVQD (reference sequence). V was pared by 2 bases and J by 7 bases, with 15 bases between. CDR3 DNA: TGCGCCAGCAGTGAGGGGGGCGGGAGAGGTAATGAGCAGTTCTTC. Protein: CASSEGGGRGNEQFF.

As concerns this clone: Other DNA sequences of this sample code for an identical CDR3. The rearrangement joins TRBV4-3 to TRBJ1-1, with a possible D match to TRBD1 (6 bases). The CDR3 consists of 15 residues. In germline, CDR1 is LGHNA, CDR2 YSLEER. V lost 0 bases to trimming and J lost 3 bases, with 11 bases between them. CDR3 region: CASSQEGRGDTEAFF. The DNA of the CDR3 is TGCGCCAGCAGCCAAGAGGGCAGGGGAGACACTGAAGCTTTCTTT.

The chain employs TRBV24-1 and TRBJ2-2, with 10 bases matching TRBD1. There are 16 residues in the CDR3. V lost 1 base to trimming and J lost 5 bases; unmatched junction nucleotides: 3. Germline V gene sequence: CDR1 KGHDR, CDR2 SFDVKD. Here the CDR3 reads CATSDFAGQGTGELFF. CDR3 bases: TGTGCCACCAGTGATTTCGCGGGACAGGGGACCGGGGAGCTGTTTTTT.

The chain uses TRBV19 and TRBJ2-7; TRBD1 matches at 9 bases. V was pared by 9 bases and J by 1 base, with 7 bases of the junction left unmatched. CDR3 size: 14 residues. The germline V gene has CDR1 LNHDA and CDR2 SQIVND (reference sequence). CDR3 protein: CASGADRGSYEQYF. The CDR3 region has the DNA TGTGCCAGCGGAGCGGACAGGGGTTCCTACGAGCAGTACTTC.

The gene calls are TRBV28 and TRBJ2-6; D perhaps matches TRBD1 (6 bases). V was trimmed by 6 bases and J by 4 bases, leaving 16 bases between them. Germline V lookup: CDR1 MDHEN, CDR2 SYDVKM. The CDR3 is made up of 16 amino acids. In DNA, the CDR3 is TGTGCCAGCAGCCCTCACTGGGGGCAAGGGGCCAACGTCCTGACTTTC. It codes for CASSPHWGQGANVLTF.

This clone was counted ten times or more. The CDR3 DNA is TGTGCCAGCAGCTTGGCAGGGGGCGCCTACAATGAGCAGTTCTTC. Translating it yields CASSLAGGAYNEQFF. V gene TRBV5-6 combines with J gene TRBJ2-1; TRBD1 matches at 8 bases. Trimming cost V 0 bases and J 2 bases; bases outside gene matches: 1. Germline-derived CDR1 and CDR2 are SGHDT and YYEEEE. The CDR3 runs 15 residues.

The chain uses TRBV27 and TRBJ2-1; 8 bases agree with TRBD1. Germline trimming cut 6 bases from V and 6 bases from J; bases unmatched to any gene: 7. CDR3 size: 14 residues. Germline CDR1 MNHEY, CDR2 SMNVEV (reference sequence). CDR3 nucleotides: TGTGCCAGCAGCGTAACAGGGGGAGGCAATGAGCAGTTCTTC. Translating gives CASSVTGGGNEQFF.

CDR3 loop: CASSLRELYYEQYF. CDR3 coding DNA: TGCGCCAGCAGCTTACGGGAACTTTACTACGAGCAGTACTTC. The V and J genes are TRBV4-1 and TRBJ2-7; D is possibly TRBD2 (5 bases). V lost 5 bases, J lost 3 bases, and 14 bases lay in between. Germline V lookup: CDR1 MGHRA, CDR2 YSYEKL. The CDR3 runs to 14 residues.

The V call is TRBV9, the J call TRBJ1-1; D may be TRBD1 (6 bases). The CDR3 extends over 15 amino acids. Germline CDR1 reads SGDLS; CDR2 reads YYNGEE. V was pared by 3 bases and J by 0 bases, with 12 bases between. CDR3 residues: CASSGHRVVNTEAFF. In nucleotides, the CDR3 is TGTGCCAGCAGCGGACACAGGGTCGTGAACACTGAAGCTTTCTTT.